This TCR beta chain comes out of a study of T cell repertoires in ileal Crohn's disease. Sequencing was performed with immunoSEQ multiplex PCR; in TCRdb, only in-frame clones are kept and a portion is missing. The table has 9,500 to 11,000 clones, around 74% seen once; the top ten hold more than 5.5%. The time point here: neoterminal ileum biopsy at postoperative endoscopy, about 6 months after surgery. Germline V gene lookup returns CDR1 GTSNPN and CDR2 SVGIG (reference sequence). The V and J ends lost 1 base and 3 bases, in that order; junction bases with no gene match: 2. The CDR3 has 15 amino acids.

The origin of this receptor is an adult with Crohn's disease. The sequenced sample consisted of ileal tissue. The chain uses TRBV30 and TRBJ2-2, with 10 bases identical to TRBD1. The CDR3 is CAWSAGQGHTGELFF. CDR3 DNA sequence: TGTGCCTGGAGTGCGGGACAGGGGCACACCGGGGAGCTGTTTTTT.